This passage covers 24 T cell receptor beta chains from one sample sequenced in a study of OX40 agonist ivuxolimab in advanced cancers. Produced via immunoSEQ multiplex PCR; TCRdb's table is partial and in-frame only. Among some 61,000 clones listed, more than 80% were seen once. The specimen comprised CD4+ or CD8+ T cells sorted from blood, sampled in a trial of the OX40 agonist ivuxolimab. Receptors were obtained from an adult with an advanced solid tumor such as melanoma, head and neck, liver or kidney cancer.

The gene calls are TRBV6-6 and TRBJ1-1, with D unresolved. This CDR3 has 12 residues. From germline, CDR1 is MNHNY and CDR2 SVGAGI (reference sequence). V lost 4 bases to trimming and J lost 4 bases, with 7 bases between them. CDR3 coding DNA: TGTGCCAGCAGTTGGGCAGCCACTGAAGCTTTCTTT. Its translation: CASSWAATEAFF.

J is TRBJ1-2 and V is TRBV9, with D perhaps TRBD1 (6 bases). The V end was cut by 2 bases, the J end by 8 bases, with 13 bases between. This CDR3 has 13 residues. CDR1 and CDR2 (germline): SGDLS, YYNGEE. The CDR3 protein is CASSVGGAEGYTF. Written as DNA, the CDR3 is TGTGCCAGCAGCGTCGGGGGGGCTGAGGGCTACACCTTC.

A single count supports this clone. This chain joins TRBV7-8 and TRBJ2-2; possibly TRBD1 or TRBD2 for D (5 bases each). Trimming removed 1 base from V and 2 bases from J, with 23 bases in between. This CDR3 has 20 residues. CDR1 and CDR2 from the germline V gene are SGHVS and FQNEAQ. The CDR3 DNA reads as TGTGCCAGCAGCTTAGGTTTTTTTTACGCAAAACGGGGCAACACCGGGGAGCTGTTTTTT. This translates into CASSLGFFYAKRGNTGELFF.

The rearrangement uses TRBV29-1 and TRBJ2-1, with 7 bases that match TRBD2. This CDR3 has 13 residues. In germline, CDR1 is SQVTM, CDR2 ANQGSEA. The V gene end was trimmed by 7 bases and the J gene end by 9 bases; junction bases not matched to a gene: 12. The CDR3 DNA follows: TGCAGCGGCAGCGTGGGTGGGGGGGGTGAGCAGTTCTTC. This codes for CSGSVGGGGEQFF.

This chain joins TRBV28 and TRBJ1-2; D call uncertain. Germline CDR1 MDHEN, CDR2 SYDVKM. V lost 3 bases and J lost 7, with 12 bases in between. The CDR3 runs to 13 residues. CDR3 in amino acids: CASSFMGLAGYTF. The CDR3 DNA follows: TGTGCCAGCAGTTTCATGGGCTTAGCTGGCTACACCTTC.

The rearrangement uses TRBV10-3 and TRBJ1-2; 9 nucleotides align to TRBD1. V shed 6 bases and J 8 bases; nucleotides not matched to a gene: 7. Germline V gene data show CDR1 as ENHRY and CDR2 as SYGVKD. The CDR3 runs to 13 residues. CDR3 sequence reads: CAISPGTGSGYTF. CDR3 DNA sequence: TGTGCCATCAGCCCCGGGACAGGGAGCGGCTACACCTTC.

V gene TRBV19 combines with J gene TRBJ1-2, with D unresolved. V was pared by 5 bases and J by 4 bases, with 20 bases between. CDR1 is LNHDA, CDR2 SQIVND, per germline (reference sequence). The CDR3 runs 16 residues. CDR3 sequence reads: CASSPPDADTGYGYTF. The CDR3 DNA follows: TGTGCCAGTAGTCCCCCCGACGCAGATACGGGCTATGGCTACACCTTC. Together with reference TRBV19 and TRBJ1-2, the CDR3 gives the full variable domain: DGGITQSPKYLFRKEGQNVTLSCEQNLNHDAMYWYRQDPGQGLRLIYYSQIVNDFQKGDIAEGYSVSREKKESFPLTVTSAQKNPTAFYLCASSPPDADTGYGYTFGSGTRLTVV.

The chain links TRBV9 to TRBJ2-5, with D tentatively TRBD2 (5 bases). The V and J ends lost 0 bases and 9 bases respectively, with 15 bases between them. The CDR3 contains 14 residues. Germline V gives CDR1 SGDLS, CDR2 YYNGEE. The CDR3 region has the DNA TGTGCCAGCAGCGTAGGCCCAGGATCGGAGGCCCAGTACTTC. Translating gives CASSVGPGSEAQYF.

DNA of the CDR3: TGTGCCAGCAGTTCGACAGGGGGGTATCAGCCCCAGCATTTT. Its translation: CASSSTGGYQPQHF. V and J are TRBV6-5 and TRBJ1-5; 9 nucleotides align to TRBD1. J lost 5 bases, V lost 4 bases, and 3 bases had no gene match. Germline CDR1 is MNHEY and CDR2 is SVGAGI. The CDR3 has 14 residues.

Comments on this clone: This same CDR3 is encoded by further DNA sequences in the sample. This chain joins TRBV18 and TRBJ2-5, with 7 bases fitting TRBD1. The CDR3 consists of 12 residues. The ends lost 3 bases at V and 5 bases at J; junction bases unmatched: 0. Germline lookup yields CDR1 KGHSH and CDR2 LQKENI. Here the CDR3 reads CASSPGQETQYF. As DNA, the CDR3 is TGTGCCAGCTCACCGGGACAGGAGACCCAGTACTTC. Full variable domain (outside the CDR3, taken from reference TRBV18 and TRBJ2-5): NAGVMQNPRHLVRRRGQEARLRCSPMKGHSHVYWYRQLPEEGLKFMVYLQKENIIDESGMPKERFSAEFPKEGPSILRIQQVVRGDSAAYFCASSPGQETQYFGPGTRLLVL.

The chain joins TRBV11-2 to TRBJ2-3; TRBD2 is a possible D gene (5 bases). Trimming pared 1 base from V and 1 base from J, leaving 21 bases between. Per germline, CDR1 SGHAT and CDR2 FQNNGV. CDR3 length: 19 amino acids. Here the CDR3 DNA reads TGTGCCAGCAGCTTAGTACGGAGCTTAGCGATCTCCGGCACAGATACGCAGTATTTT. Protein product: CASSLVRSLAISGTDTQYF.

The chain recombines TRBV7-9 with TRBJ2-3; tentatively, D is TRBD1 or TRBD2 (5 bases each). Trimming removed 2 bases at V and 8 bases at J, with 11 bases between. The length of the CDR3 is 13 residues. Germline CDR1 SEHNR, CDR2 FQNEAQ (reference sequence). The CDR3 DNA sequence: TGTGCCAGCAGCTTATCGATCGGGGCTACGCAGTATTTT. As protein: CASSLSIGATQYF. Combining the CDR3 with reference TRBV7-9 and TRBJ2-3 gives the whole variable domain DTGVSQNPRHKITKRGQNVTFRCDPISEHNRLYWYRQTLGQGPEFLTYFQNEAQLEKSRLLSDRFSAERPKGSFSTLEIQRTEQGDSAMYLCASSLSIGATQYFGPGTRLTVL.

The chain employs TRBV28 and TRBJ2-5; the D is unclear. The V end lost 6 bases, the J end lost 1 base, and 18 bases lay between the germline ends. Looked up from germline, CDR1 is MDHEN and CDR2 is SYDVKM. CDR3 length: 16 residues. CDR3 sequence: CASRSVMEQLQETQYF. The CDR3 nucleotides are TGTGCCAGCAGGTCCGTGATGGAGCAACTCCAAGAGACCCAGTACTTC. Based on the CDR3 plus reference TRBV28 and TRBJ2-5, the full variable domain is DVKVTQSSRYLVKRTGEKVFLECVQDMDHENMFWYRQDPGLGLRLIYFSYDVKMKEKGDIPEGYSVSREKKERFSLILESASTNQTSMYLCASRSVMEQLQETQYFGPGTRLLVL.

The chain is built from TRBV10-3 and TRBJ2-3; 13 nucleotides align to TRBD2. The CDR3 runs 16 residues. V lost 5 bases to trimming and J lost 3 bases; unmatched junction nucleotides: 5. Germline loops: CDR1 ENHRY, CDR2 SYGVKD. CDR3 coding DNA: TGTGCCATCAGTCCCGGACTAGCGGGAGTAACAGATACGCAGTATTTT. This translates into CAISPGLAGVTDTQYF.

V and J are TRBV19 and TRBJ2-2, with D possibly TRBD2 on 5 matching bases. V shed 6 bases and J shed 0 bases, with 17 bases lying between them. From germline, CDR1 is LNHDA and CDR2 SQIVND (reference sequence). The length of the CDR3 is 17 residues. CDR3 sequence: CASRSRPGNANTGELFF. The CDR3 DNA is TGTGCCAGTAGATCCCGCCCGGGAAACGCGAACACCGGGGAGCTGTTTTTT.

This chain links TRBV27 with TRBJ2-1, with a weak D call TRBD2 (5 bases). V lost 3 bases, J lost 5 bases, and 11 bases lay in between. CDR3 length: 14 residues. The germline gives CDR1 MNHEY, CDR2 SMNVEV (reference sequence). The CDR3 region has the DNA TGTGCCAGCAGTTTTCGGGGTAGGAACAATGAGCAGTTCTTC. Amino acid sequence: CASSFRGRNNEQFF.

This rearrangement joins TRBV7-2 to TRBJ2-2; D gene unclear. CDR3 size: 13 residues. Trimming took off 1 base at V and 4 bases at J, with 4 bases between the two ends. The germline gives CDR1 SGHTA, CDR2 FQGNSA. The CDR3 DNA sequence: TGTGCCAGCAGCTTAGGCAGCACCGGGGAGCTGTTTTTT. Residues: CASSLGSTGELFF.

The genes are TRBV5-1 and TRBJ2-7; a possible D gene is TRBD2 (6 bases). Between the trimmed V and J ends, which lost 3 bases and 5 bases, there was a span of 21 bases. This CDR3 spans 16 amino acids. Germline V gives CDR1 SGHRS, CDR2 YFSETQ. CDR3 DNA sequence: TGCGCCAGCAGCTCCCCTGGCGGGGTATCTCTCCACGAGCAGTACTTC. Amino acids: CASSSPGGVSLHEQYF.

The chain links TRBV27 to TRBJ1-2; D possibly corresponds to TRBD1 (5 bases). The germline V gene encodes CDR1 MNHEY and CDR2 SMNVEV (reference sequence). There are 13 residues in the CDR3. Trimming removed 6 bases from V and 4 bases from J, with 12 bases in between. The CDR3 is CASRRQGPYGYTF. The CDR3 DNA follows: TGTGCCAGCAGACGTCAGGGTCCCTATGGCTACACCTTC.

V gene TRBV28 combines with J gene TRBJ1-3; D gene uncertain. The CDR3 is 16 amino acids. V was clipped by 6 bases and J by 0 bases, with 15 bases between them. CDR1 MDHEN and CDR2 SYDVKM come from the germline V gene. The CDR3 loop reads CASRVVDHISGNTIYF. CDR3 coding DNA: TGTGCCAGCAGGGTTGTGGACCACATCTCTGGAAACACCATATATTTT.

This clone appeared a single time. The chain links TRBV11-3 to TRBJ2-1, with D possibly matching TRBD1 (6 bases). Trimming left V 5 bases short and J 0 bases short, with 11 bases between. Per germline, CDR1 SGHNT and CDR2 YENEEA. This CDR3 has 15 residues. The CDR3 spells CASSPGQSSYNEQFF. The CDR3 DNA follows: TGTGCCAGCAGCCCTGGACAGAGCTCCTACAATGAGCAGTTCTTC.

The rearrangement uses TRBV6-5 and TRBJ2-7; D not resolved. The CDR3 contains 13 residues. The V gene lost 4 bases and the J gene lost 3 bases, with 10 bases spanning the gap. Germline-derived CDR1 and CDR2 are MNHEY and SVGAGI. CDR3 in amino acids: CASSSRQVYEQYF. CDR3 DNA sequence: TGTGCCAGCAGTTCAAGGCAGGTCTACGAGCAGTACTTC.

This clone has a single count. V is TRBV29-1 and J is TRBJ2-1; 9 bases agree with TRBD2. V lost 0 bases, J lost 10 bases, and 7 bases stayed unmatched. Per the germline V gene, CDR1 is SQVTM and CDR2 is ANQGSEA. The CDR3 covers 14 residues. CDR3 nucleotide sequence: TGCAGCGTTGAAGAGGGTCTAGCGGGACGGGAGCAGTTCTTC. Amino acid sequence: CSVEEGLAGREQFF.

This clone occurred a few times. The V call is TRBV5-5, the J call TRBJ2-1; 8 nucleotides line up with TRBD1. The CDR3 has 15 residues. Trimming cost V 0 bases and J 4 bases; bases outside gene matches: 3. Per the germline V gene, CDR1 is SGHKS and CDR2 is YYEKEE (reference sequence). The CDR3, as DNA: TGTGCCAGCAGCTTGGCTTGGACAGGGTACAATGAGCAGTTCTTC. Translating gives CASSLAWTGYNEQFF. Supplemented by reference TRBV5-5 and TRBJ2-1, the full variable domain reads DAGVTQSPTHLIKTRGQQVTLRCSPISGHKSVSWYQQVLGQGPQFIFQYYEKEERGRGNFPDRFSARQFPNYSSELNVNALLLGDSALYLCASSLAWTGYNEQFFGPGTRLTVL.